One sample yielded the 22 T cell receptor beta chains listed below, sequenced in a study of OX40 agonist ivuxolimab in advanced cancers. TCRdb's copy holds only in-frame clones and misses some; the assay was immunoSEQ multiplex PCR. Altogether around 130,000 clones are present, 90% to 95% being singletons, with the ten largest covering about 0.15%. The specimen was CD4+ or CD8+ T cells sorted from blood, collected in a trial of the OX40 agonist ivuxolimab. The receptors derive from an adult with an advanced solid tumor such as melanoma, head and neck, liver or kidney cancer.

This clone has just one count. The chain carries TRBV7-9 and TRBJ2-1; 10 bases match TRBD1. The CDR3 covers 15 residues. V gave up 2 bases and J gave up 4 bases; unmatched junction bases: 2. Per the germline V gene, CDR1 is SEHNR and CDR2 is FQNEAQ (reference sequence). For the CDR3, the DNA is TGTGCCAGCAGCTTAAGACAGGGGGCTTACAATGAGCAGTTCTTC. This translates into CASSLRQGAYNEQFF.

The chain couples TRBV7-3 to TRBJ2-5; D is undetermined. CDR1 and CDR2 (germline): SGHTA, FQGTGA. CDR3 length: 13 residues. Trimming took 2 bases from V and 3 from J, leaving 7 bases between them. The chain's CDR3 is CASSLGSKETQYF. The CDR3 nucleotides are TGTGCCAGCAGCTTAGGGTCAAAAGAGACCCAGTACTTC.

The chain joins TRBV6-5 to TRBJ2-3; no clear D gene. This CDR3 region has 14 residues. Germline V gives CDR1 MNHEY, CDR2 SVGAGI. Trimming removed 6 bases from V and 0 bases from J, with 10 bases in between. The CDR3 loop is CASRKPDSTDTQYF. DNA of the CDR3: TGTGCCAGCAGGAAACCTGATAGCACAGATACGCAGTATTTT.

This chain connects TRBV7-3 to TRBJ2-6, with 9 bases fitting TRBD1. CDR3 size: 17 residues. The junction had 4 bases not matched to a gene; V was cut back by 2 bases and J by 2 bases. CDR1 is SGHTA, CDR2 FQGTGA, per germline. CDR3 nucleotide sequence: TGTGCCAGCAGCTTACGGGGACAGGGTACTGGGGCCAACGTCCTGACTTTC. The encoded protein is CASSLRGQGTGANVLTF.

The chain recombines TRBV6-5 with TRBJ2-1, with D possibly being TRBD2 (5 bases). Germline V gives CDR1 MNHEY, CDR2 SVGAGI. V shed 4 bases and J shed 5 bases, with 12 bases lying between them. The CDR3 is made up of 14 amino acids. The CDR3 protein is CASSFPDGNNEQFF. The CDR3 nucleotides read TGTGCCAGCAGTTTCCCTGACGGGAACAATGAGCAGTTCTTC.

This chain links TRBV7-9 with TRBJ2-2, with 13 bases fitting TRBD2. Germline V gene lookup returns CDR1 SEHNR and CDR2 FQNEAQ (reference sequence). The ends lost 1 base at V and 5 bases at J; junction bases unmatched: 1. The CDR3 covers 16 residues. CDR3 loop: CASSLGLAGGTGELFF. The DNA of the CDR3 is TGTGCCAGCAGCTTAGGACTAGCGGGAGGTACCGGGGAGCTGTTTTTT.

This clone has just a few counts. The chain's CDR3 is CASDGRGPGELFF. The CDR3 DNA is TGTGCCAGCGACGGCAGGGGGCCGGGGGAGCTGTTTTTT. The chain links TRBV2 to TRBJ2-2, with 8 bases matching TRBD1. Germline V gene data show CDR1 as SNHLY and CDR2 as FYNNEI. V shed 8 bases, J shed 8 bases, and the junction held 7 bases outside the gene matches. The CDR3 has 13 residues.

V usage is TRBV7-2 and J usage is TRBJ1-3; D not resolved. Trimming stripped 2 bases from V and 3 bases from J, with 2 bases between. CDR3 size: 12 residues. Germline CDR1 reads SGHTA; CDR2 reads FQGNSA. The CDR3 DNA reads as TGTGCCAGCAGCTTACTTGGAAACACCATATATTTT. Translation: CASSLLGNTIYF.

The chain has TRBV5-1 and TRBJ2-3; D may be TRBD1 (6 bases). Trimming stripped 5 bases from V and 0 bases from J, with 13 bases between. Germline lookup yields CDR1 SGHRS and CDR2 YFSETQ. The CDR3 is 15 residues long. CDR3: CASRSGEISTDTQYF. The CDR3 nucleotides read TGCGCCAGCAGATCAGGGGAAATAAGCACAGATACGCAGTATTTT.

V gene TRBV4-3 combines with J gene TRBJ2-5; D possibly matches TRBD1 or TRBD2 (6 bases each). V shed 1 base and J shed 2 bases, with 14 bases lying between them. Germline values: CDR1 LGHNA, CDR2 YSLEER. The CDR3 is made up of 16 amino acids. CDR3 amino acids: CASSQGGRGDQETQYF. The CDR3 region has the DNA TGCGCCAGCAGCCAAGGGGGAAGGGGGGATCAAGAGACCCAGTACTTC.

The chain uses TRBV7-3 and TRBJ2-7; D remains ambiguous. The CDR3 runs to 13 residues. The germline V and J ends were trimmed by 5 bases and 6 bases, with 14 bases remaining between them. Germline values: CDR1 SGHTA, CDR2 FQGTGA. This chain's CDR3 is CASSPSLAAEQYF. CDR3 in DNA: TGTGCCAGCAGCCCATCGTTGGCGGCCGAGCAGTACTTC.

The chain has TRBV4-1 and TRBJ2-3; D is unresolved. Germline values: CDR1 MGHRA, CDR2 YSYEKL. The CDR3 contains 17 residues. The germline V and J ends were trimmed by 0 bases and 4 bases, with 17 bases remaining between them. CDR3 sequence (DNA): TGCGCCAGCAGCCAAGAAAGGGCCGCGGTTGGGGCAGATACGCAGTATTTT. This sequence encodes CASSQERAAVGADTQYF.

J is TRBJ2-4 and V is TRBV4-2; D tentatively fits TRBD1 or TRBD2 (5 bases each). This CDR3 has 15 residues. V lost 2 bases and J lost 4, with 12 bases in between. The germline gives CDR1 LGHNA, CDR2 YNFKEQ. CDR3 region: CASSQLGTVKNIQYF. The DNA for the CDR3 is TGTGCCAGCAGCCAATTGGGGACGGTGAAAAACATTCAGTACTTC.

The genes are TRBV19 and TRBJ1-5, with D maybe TRBD1 (6 bases). V shed 6 bases and J shed 6 bases, with 12 bases lying between them. The germline gives CDR1 LNHDA, CDR2 SQIVND (reference sequence). The CDR3 spans 13 residues. In DNA form, the CDR3 reads TGTGCCAGTAGAGGGGGGTGGAGTCAGCCCCAGCATTTT. This sequence encodes CASRGGWSQPQHF.

The rearrangement links TRBV5-1 to TRBJ1-4; D might be TRBD1 (5 bases). This CDR3 has 14 amino acids. Deletions cut 3 bases from V and 4 bases from J, with 10 bases between. CDR1 SGHRS and CDR2 YFSETQ come from the germline V gene. As DNA, the CDR3 is TGCGCCAGCAGCTGGGGCCGGGGTAATGAAAAACTGTTTTTT. Its protein is CASSWGRGNEKLFF. Full variable domain (remainder filled in from reference TRBV5-1 and TRBJ1-4): KAGVTQTPRYLIKTRGQQVTLSCSPISGHRSVSWYQQTPGQGLQFLFEYFSETQRNKGNFPGRFSGRQFSNSRSEMNVSTLELGDSALYLCASSWGRGNEKLFFGSGTQLSVL.

The chain combines TRBV11-1 with TRBJ2-3; D possibly matches TRBD1 or TRBD2 (5 bases each). Germline V lookup: CDR1 SGHAT, CDR2 FQDESV (reference sequence). The V end was cut by 1 base, the J end by 2 bases, with 19 bases between. This CDR3 is built from 18 residues. CDR3 coding DNA: TGTGCCAGCAGCTTAGAGTCGCCCTTCGGGACGTACACAGATACGCAGTATTTT. Protein sequence: CASSLESPFGTYTDTQYF.

This chain connects TRBV6-1 to TRBJ2-3; weak D call: TRBD2 (6 bases). The CDR3 loop spans 16 amino acids. Germline V lookup: CDR1 MNHNS, CDR2 SASEGT. The V end lost 4 bases, the J end lost 3 bases, and 17 bases lay between the germline ends. The CDR3 spells CASSVRGGGTTDTQYF. The CDR3 DNA sequence: TGTGCCAGCAGTGTCCGAGGAGGCGGGACGACAGATACGCAGTATTTT.

This chain uses TRBV25-1 with TRBJ1-2, with TRBD1 identical over 11 bases. CDR1 is MGHDK and CDR2 is SYGVNS in the germline V gene. This CDR3 contains 17 residues. Trimming at V came to 5 bases and at J to 1 base, leaving 9 bases not matched to a gene. The CDR3 DNA reads TGTGCCAGCAGTCCTAGCTTGGACAGGGGGCTTAACTATGGCTACACCTTC. It yields the protein CASSPSLDRGLNYGYTF.

The genes are TRBV19 and TRBJ2-5, with 15 bases identical to TRBD2. V gave up 5 bases and J gave up 1 base; unmatched junction bases: 14. CDR3 size: 20 residues. Per the germline V gene, CDR1 is LNHDA and CDR2 is SQIVND (reference sequence). CDR3 protein: CASSPSRGLAGGRSQETQYF. In DNA form, the CDR3 reads TGTGCCAGTAGTCCATCTCGGGGACTAGCGGGGGGACGCTCCCAAGAGACCCAGTACTTC. Using reference TRBV19 and TRBJ2-5 for the parts outside the CDR3, the full variable domain is DGGITQSPKYLFRKEGQNVTLSCEQNLNHDAMYWYRQDPGQGLRLIYYSQIVNDFQKGDIAEGYSVSREKKESFPLTVTSAQKNPTAFYLCASSPSRGLAGGRSQETQYFGPGTRLLVL.

The chain joins TRBV7-2 to TRBJ2-3; D is undetermined. The CDR3 is made up of 11 amino acids. Germline lookup yields CDR1 SGHTA and CDR2 FQGNSA. The V end lost 5 bases, the J end lost 7 bases, and 7 bases lay between the germline ends. CDR3 amino acids: CASSPSYTQYF. CDR3 nucleotides: TGTGCCAGCAGCCCCTCGTATACGCAGTATTTT.

This clone has just one count. The rearrangement joins TRBV28 to TRBJ2-1; TRBD1 matches at 7 bases. This CDR3 contains 15 residues. Germline V gene data show CDR1 as MDHEN and CDR2 as SYDVKM. V was clipped by 6 bases and J by 6 bases; unmatched bases: 11. CDR3 loop: CASSLDRVAPNEQFF. The CDR3, as DNA: TGTGCCAGCAGCCTCGACAGGGTAGCACCCAATGAGCAGTTCTTC.

The rearrangement links TRBV25-1 to TRBJ2-5; no firm D call. The ends were cut back, 6 bases at V and 4 bases at J, with 6 bases in the middle. Germline V lookup: CDR1 MGHDK, CDR2 SYGVNS. The CDR3 extends over 11 amino acids. The CDR3 nucleotides are TGTGCCAGCAGAAAGGGAGAGACCCAGTACTTC. Its protein product is CASRKGETQYF.